Shown below are 18 T cell receptor beta chains from a single sample sequenced in a study of OX40 agonist ivuxolimab in advanced cancers. Generated by immunoSEQ multiplex PCR, the TCRdb table keeps only in-frame clones and is missing some. This table holds under 30,000 clones, 60% to 85% found once. The specimen comprised CD4+ or CD8+ T cells sorted from blood, sampled in a trial of the OX40 agonist ivuxolimab. The receptor source for this set is an adult with an advanced solid tumor such as melanoma, head and neck, liver or kidney cancer.

This chain connects TRBV6-1 to TRBJ1-4, with 9 positions matching TRBD1. The CDR3 is 16 residues long. CDR1 MNHNS and CDR2 SASEGT come from the germline V gene. With 4 bases clipped from V and 7 bases from J, the junction kept 10 bases outside the gene matches. The CDR3 nucleotides read TGTGCCAGCAGTGGACTTCCCGGGACAGGGCGTGAAAAACTGTTTTTT. It yields the protein CASSGLPGTGREKLFF.

V usage is TRBV7-1 and J usage is TRBJ1-5; D is possibly TRBD1 (5 bases). TRBV7-1 is identified as an open reading frame with a role that is uncertain. The CDR3 has 14 amino acids. V was pared by 5 bases and J by 3 bases, with 11 bases between. The CDR3 bases are TGTGCCAGCAGCCCACGACAGAACAATCAGCCCCAGCATTTT. This encodes CASSPRQNNQPQHF.

V gene TRBV7-9 combines with J gene TRBJ1-2; D gene uncertain. The CDR3 spans 15 residues. V was shortened by 2 bases and J by 5 bases, with 15 bases between the two germline ends. Germline CDR1 reads SEHNR; CDR2 reads FQNEAQ (reference sequence). In DNA, the CDR3 is TGTGCCAGCAGCTTACCTCCTGGCCGTTGGTATGGCTACACCTTC. Translating gives CASSLPPGRWYGYTF.

Note on this clone: This sample also contains other DNA sequences that code for the same CDR3. The chain combines TRBV20-1 with TRBJ1-1; D uncertain. Trimming removed 5 bases from V and 3 bases from J, with 7 bases in between. In germline, CDR1 is DFQATT, CDR2 SNEGSKA (reference sequence). CDR3 length: 11 residues. CDR3 protein: CSALRDTEAFF. CDR3 DNA: TGCAGTGCTCTTCGGGACACTGAAGCTTTCTTT.

This clone has only one observation. V gene TRBV7-2 combines with J gene TRBJ2-2, with 8 bases fitting TRBD1. Trimming took 2 bases from V and 5 from J; bases not matched to a gene: 7. Germline CDR1 reads SGHTA; CDR2 reads FQGNSA. This CDR3 has 16 amino acids. In DNA form, the CDR3 reads TGTGCCAGCAGCTTAAGGCAGGGGGCAGGAACCGGGGAGCTGTTTTTT. Translated: CASSLRQGAGTGELFF.

V is TRBV7-8 and J is TRBJ1-4; TRBD1 agrees at 7 bases. Germline CDR1 and CDR2: SGHVS and FQNEAQ. V lost 5 bases and J lost 3; bases outside the gene matches: 9. This CDR3 comprises 16 residues. CDR3 residues: CASSPDRVNSNEKLFF. The CDR3 bases are TGTGCCAGCAGCCCAGACAGGGTGAATTCTAATGAAAAACTGTTTTTT.

This clone appeared a few times. The chain links TRBV5-5 to TRBJ1-1; no definite D call. V dropped 2 bases and J dropped 6 bases, with 14 bases sitting between them. Germline lookup yields CDR1 SGHKS and CDR2 YYEKEE (reference sequence). CDR3 length equals 14 residues. CDR3 DNA: TGTGCCAGCAGCTTTCGGAGCCCCGGCCCTGAAGCTTTCTTT. Encoded protein: CASSFRSPGPEAFF.

The CDR3 loop is CASSTGQGREQPQHF. DNA for the CDR3: TGTGCCAGCAGTACAGGGCAAGGGAGGGAGCAGCCCCAGCATTTT. The chain is built from TRBV6-6 and TRBJ1-5, with TRBD1 as a possible D gene (6 bases). V lost 5 bases and J 7 bases, leaving 18 bases between the germline ends. The CDR3 is 15 amino acids. Germline V lookup: CDR1 MNHNY, CDR2 SVGAGI (reference sequence).

The chain recombines TRBV15 with TRBJ1-1; D might be TRBD1 (5 bases). This CDR3 is built from 14 residues. Germline lookup yields CDR1 LNHNV and CDR2 YYDKDF (reference sequence). V lost 0 bases, J lost 6 bases, and 11 bases lay in between. The DNA of the CDR3 is TGTGCCACCAGCAGAGATAGCCAGGGATCTGAAGCTTTCTTT. Protein: CATSRDSQGSEAFF.

The gene calls are TRBV28 and TRBJ2-3; TRBD2 matches 8 bases. Germline V CDR1 and CDR2: MDHEN, SYDVKM. V lost 2 bases and J lost 3; bases outside the gene matches: 4. The CDR3 sequence is 15 residues long. The CDR3 region has the DNA TGTGCCAGCAGTTTAGCGGCGGGAGGAACAGATACGCAGTATTTT. Its translation is CASSLAAGGTDTQYF.

In this sample, this clone turned up a few times. This sequence joins TRBV5-4 and TRBJ2-2; 7 bases agree with TRBD1. There are 14 residues in the CDR3. Germline V gives CDR1 SGHNT, CDR2 YYREEE (reference sequence). V gave up 2 bases and J gave up 4 bases; unmatched junction bases: 2. The CDR3 region is CASSFTGVTGELFF. The CDR3 bases are TGTGCCAGCAGCTTTACAGGGGTCACCGGGGAGCTGTTTTTT.

V usage is TRBV9 and J usage is TRBJ1-2, with unresolved D. The CDR3 contains 12 residues. The germline gives CDR1 SGDLS, CDR2 YYNGEE. The V end was cut by 4 bases, the J end by 4 bases, with 8 bases between. The CDR3 loop is CASSSSPYGYTF. CDR3 in DNA: TGTGCCAGCAGCTCGAGCCCCTATGGCTACACCTTC.

This clone was observed a few times. The chain recombines TRBV6-1 with TRBJ1-1, with D uncertain. This CDR3 comprises 14 residues. V lost 4 bases and J lost 3, with 12 bases in between. Germline V gene data show CDR1 as MNHNS and CDR2 as SASEGT. The CDR3 DNA sequence: TGTGCCAGCAGTGCACTTCTAGGTGACACTGAAGCTTTCTTT. Its translation is CASSALLGDTEAFF.

The CDR3 here is CASSLGLKETQYF. In nucleotides, the CDR3 is TGTGCCAGCTCCCTTGGTCTAAAAGAGACCCAGTACTTC. The rearrangement uses TRBV18 and TRBJ2-5; D unclear. The CDR3 extends over 13 amino acids. From germline, CDR1 is KGHSH and CDR2 LQKENI. Trimming took 6 bases from V and 3 from J, leaving 11 bases between them.

The chain links TRBV19 to TRBJ1-1; D remains unclear. V was trimmed by 3 bases and J by 0 bases, leaving 14 bases between them. Germline assignment: CDR1 LNHDA and CDR2 SQIVND (reference sequence). The CDR3 is 16 amino acids. The CDR3 DNA sequence: TGTGCCAGTAGTATTAGCGGCCTCACACTGAACACTGAAGCTTTCTTT. Its translation: CASSISGLTLNTEAFF.

The rearrangement uses TRBV28 and TRBJ2-1, with TRBD2 matching 11 bases. CDR3 length: 15 amino acids. Germline V gene sequence: CDR1 MDHEN, CDR2 SYDVKM. Losses at the gene ends were 8 bases for V and 7 bases for J; bases not matched to a gene: 10. The CDR3 protein is CASSGASGGSNEQFF. The CDR3 coding sequence is TGTGCCAGCTCGGGGGCTAGCGGGGGGTCGAATGAGCAGTTCTTC.

The CDR3 coding sequence is TGTGCCATCAGTGAGGGGGGACACGTCAGCTCTGGGGCCAACGTCCTGACTTTC. Its translation: CAISEGGHVSSGANVLTF. The gene calls are TRBV10-3 and TRBJ2-6; D possibly corresponds to TRBD1 (6 bases). Germline loops: CDR1 ENHRY, CDR2 SYGVKD. CDR3 length equals 18 residues. V was cut by 2 bases and J by 0 bases, with 14 bases left in between.

The chain is built from TRBV5-8 and TRBJ2-5; TRBD2 is a possible D gene (5 bases). The CDR3 totals 14 residues. The V end lost 3 bases, the J end lost 2 bases, and 11 bases lay between the germline ends. The germline gives CDR1 SGHTS, CDR2 YDEGEE. The CDR3 DNA is TGTGCCAGCAGCTCCCAGGACTTGCAAGAGACCCAGTACTTC. It encodes CASSSQDLQETQYF.